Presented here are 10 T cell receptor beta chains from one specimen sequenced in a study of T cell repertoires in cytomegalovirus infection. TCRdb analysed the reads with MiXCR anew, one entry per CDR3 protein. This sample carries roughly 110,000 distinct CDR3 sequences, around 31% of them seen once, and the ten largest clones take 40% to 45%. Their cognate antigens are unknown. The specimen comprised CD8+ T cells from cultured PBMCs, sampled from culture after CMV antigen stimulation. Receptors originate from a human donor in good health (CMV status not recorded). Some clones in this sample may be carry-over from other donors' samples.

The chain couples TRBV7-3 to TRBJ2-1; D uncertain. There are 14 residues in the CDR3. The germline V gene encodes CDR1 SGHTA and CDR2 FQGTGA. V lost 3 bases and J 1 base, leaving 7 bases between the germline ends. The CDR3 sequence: CASSLEPSYNEQFF. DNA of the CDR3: TGTGCCAGCAGCTTGGAGCCATCCTACAATGAGCAGTTCTTC.

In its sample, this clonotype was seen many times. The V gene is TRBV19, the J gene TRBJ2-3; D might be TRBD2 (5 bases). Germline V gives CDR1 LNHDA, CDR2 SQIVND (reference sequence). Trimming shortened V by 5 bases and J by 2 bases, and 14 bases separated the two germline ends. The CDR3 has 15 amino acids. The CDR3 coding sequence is TGTGCCAGTAGTGATCGTTCGGAGGCCACAGATACGCAGTATTTT. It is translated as CASSDRSEATDTQYF.

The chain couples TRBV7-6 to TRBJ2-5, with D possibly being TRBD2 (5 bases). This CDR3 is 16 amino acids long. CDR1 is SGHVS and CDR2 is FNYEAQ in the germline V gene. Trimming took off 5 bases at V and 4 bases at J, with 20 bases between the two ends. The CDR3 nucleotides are TGTGCCAGCAGCCCCTTGTTGGTACGGGATTCAGAGACCCAGTACTTC. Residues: CASSPLLVRDSETQYF.

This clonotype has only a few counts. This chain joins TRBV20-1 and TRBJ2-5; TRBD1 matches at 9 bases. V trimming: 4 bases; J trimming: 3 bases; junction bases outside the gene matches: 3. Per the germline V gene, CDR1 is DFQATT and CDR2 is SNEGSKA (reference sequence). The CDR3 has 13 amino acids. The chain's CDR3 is CSATRDREETQYF. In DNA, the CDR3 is TGCAGTGCTACTAGGGACAGGGAAGAGACCCAGTACTTC.

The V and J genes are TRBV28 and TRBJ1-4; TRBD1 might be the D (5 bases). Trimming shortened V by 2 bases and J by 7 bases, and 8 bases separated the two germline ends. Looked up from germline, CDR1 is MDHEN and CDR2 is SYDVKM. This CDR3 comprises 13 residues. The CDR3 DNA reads TGTGCCAGCAGTTTAGCGACAGCTGAAAAACTGTTTTTT. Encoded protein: CASSLATAEKLFF.

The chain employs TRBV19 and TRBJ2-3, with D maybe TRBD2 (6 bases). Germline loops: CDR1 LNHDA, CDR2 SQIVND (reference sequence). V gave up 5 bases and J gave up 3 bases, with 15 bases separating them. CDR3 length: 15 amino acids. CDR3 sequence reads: CASSVGGTGTDTQYF. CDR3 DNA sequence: TGTGCCAGTAGTGTTGGAGGGACTGGAACAGATACGCAGTATTTT.

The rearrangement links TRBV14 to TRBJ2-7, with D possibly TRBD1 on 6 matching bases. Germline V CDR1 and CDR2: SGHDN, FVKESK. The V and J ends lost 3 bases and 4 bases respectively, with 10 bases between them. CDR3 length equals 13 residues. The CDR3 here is CASSQWQGYEQYF. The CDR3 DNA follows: TGTGCCAGCAGCCAGTGGCAGGGGTACGAGCAGTACTTC.

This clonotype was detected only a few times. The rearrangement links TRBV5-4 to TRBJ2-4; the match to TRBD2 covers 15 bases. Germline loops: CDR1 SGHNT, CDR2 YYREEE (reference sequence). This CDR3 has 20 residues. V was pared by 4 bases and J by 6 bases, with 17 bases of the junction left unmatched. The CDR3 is CASSHPNRERTSGGANIQYF. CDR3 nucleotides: TGTGCCAGCAGCCACCCGAATCGAGAGAGGACTAGCGGGGGGGCAAACATTCAGTACTTC.

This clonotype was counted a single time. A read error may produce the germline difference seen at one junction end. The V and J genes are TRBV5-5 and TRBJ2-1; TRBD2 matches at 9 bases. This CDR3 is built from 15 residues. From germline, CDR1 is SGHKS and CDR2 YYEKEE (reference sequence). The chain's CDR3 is CPSSPSGEEIDEQFF. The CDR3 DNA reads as TGTCCCAGCAGCCCTAGCGGGGAGGAGATCGATGAGCAGTTCTTC.

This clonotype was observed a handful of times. The CDR3 DNA reads as TGTGCCAGCAGCTTAGGATGGGGGGGCGATGAGCAGTTCTTC. Protein sequence: CASSLGWGGDEQFF. The V and J genes are TRBV7-9 and TRBJ2-1, with D tentatively TRBD2 (7 bases). V gave up 1 base and J gave up 8 bases, with 12 bases separating them. Germline values: CDR1 SEHNR, CDR2 FQNEAQ (reference sequence). CDR3 size: 14 residues.